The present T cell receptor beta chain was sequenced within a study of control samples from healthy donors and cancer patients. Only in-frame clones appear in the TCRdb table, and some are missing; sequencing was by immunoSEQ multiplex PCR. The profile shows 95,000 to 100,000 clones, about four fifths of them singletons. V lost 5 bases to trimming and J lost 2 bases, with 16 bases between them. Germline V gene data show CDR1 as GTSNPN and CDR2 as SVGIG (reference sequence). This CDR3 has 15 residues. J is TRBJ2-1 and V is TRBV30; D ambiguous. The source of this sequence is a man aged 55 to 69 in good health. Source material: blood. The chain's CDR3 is CAWEESSIPYNEQFF. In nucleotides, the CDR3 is TGTGCCTGGGAAGAGAGTAGTATCCCCTACAATGAGCAGTTCTTC.